These 14 T cell receptor beta chains were all obtained from the same sample, sequenced in a study of blood T cell repertoires in COVID-19 (TCRdb year 2020). The library relied on the immunoSEQ multiplex PCR assay. The table comes from immuneACCESS by way of TCRdb, which keeps in-frame sequences with V and J called. Part of the clones is missing from these tables; in studies checked, under half for an unresolved V gene and the rest for unknown reasons. The sample contains about 110,000 clones, roughly 82% of them found a single time. The top ten hold 16% of the sample. Input material: peripheral blood. These receptors were taken from an older woman with acute or convalescent COVID-19.

This clone was seen a handful of times. The chain employs TRBV7-4 and TRBJ1-5, with D perhaps matching TRBD1 (6 bases). The CDR3 consists of 17 residues. V was trimmed by 4 bases and J by 6 bases, leaving 22 bases between them. CDR1 SGHVT and CDR2 SQSDAQ come from the germline V gene. The CDR3 region is CASSSPFPAGVAQPQHF. The CDR3 bases are TGTGCCAGCAGCTCCCCTTTCCCCGCAGGGGTTGCTCAGCCCCAGCATTTT.

The V call is TRBV27, the J call TRBJ1-2; possible D gene TRBD1, 5 bases. The CDR3 contains 14 residues. V lost 3 bases and J 7 bases, leaving 15 bases between the germline ends. Germline V lookup: CDR1 MNHEY, CDR2 SMNVEV (reference sequence). CDR3 amino acids: CASSFWGGARGYTF. The CDR3, as DNA: TGTGCCAGCAGTTTCTGGGGCGGCGCGCGTGGCTACACCTTC.

The chain has TRBV9 and TRBJ1-6, with 7 bases lining up with TRBD1. Germline trimming cut 3 bases from V and 3 bases from J; bases unmatched to any gene: 3. Germline CDR1 and CDR2: SGDLS and YYNGEE. The CDR3 loop spans 15 amino acids. The CDR3 DNA is TGTGCCAGCAGCGCACGACAGGGCTATAATTCACCCCTCCACTTT. It specifies CASSARQGYNSPLHF.

The chain employs TRBV7-9 and TRBJ2-7, with TRBD1 matching over 7 bases. CDR1 is SEHNR and CDR2 is FQNEAQ in the germline V gene (reference sequence). The CDR3 is 15 amino acids. Unmatched junction bases numbered 10, after V lost 5 bases and J lost 3 bases. The CDR3 loop is CASSQQGYEGYEQYF. CDR3 DNA: TGTGCCAGCAGCCAACAGGGGTACGAGGGCTACGAGCAGTACTTC.

This clone was counted only a few times. V and J are TRBV7-9 and TRBJ1-1; D is unclear. Trimming stripped 6 bases from V and 3 bases from J, with 11 bases between. The CDR3 consists of 13 residues. Germline V gene lookup returns CDR1 SEHNR and CDR2 FQNEAQ (reference sequence). The CDR3 region is CASRVQLDTEAFF. In DNA, the CDR3 is TGTGCCAGCAGGGTGCAACTAGACACTGAAGCTTTCTTT.

The chain recombines TRBV27 with TRBJ2-1; 8 bases are a match to TRBD1. The V and J ends lost 6 bases and 6 bases, in that order; junction bases with no gene match: 4. The CDR3 length is 13 residues. Germline CDR1 reads MNHEY; CDR2 reads SMNVEV (reference sequence). CDR3 nucleotides: TGTGCCAGCAGCTTCGGACAGGGCAATGAGCAGTTCTTC. This sequence encodes CASSFGQGNEQFF.

This sequence joins TRBV29-1 and TRBJ2-1; 12 nucleotides line up with TRBD2. From germline, CDR1 is SQVTM and CDR2 ANQGSEA. This CDR3 region has 13 residues. The V segment lost 4 bases and the J segment 12 bases; nucleotides outside the gene matches: 7. CDR3 loop: CSVGTSGAGGQFF. CDR3 in DNA: TGCAGCGTTGGGACTAGCGGGGCCGGGGGGCAGTTCTTC.

The chain carries TRBV10-3 and TRBJ1-1, with D possibly matching TRBD1 (6 bases). This CDR3 spans 15 amino acids. From germline, CDR1 is ENHRY and CDR2 SYGVKD. V lost 5 bases and J 3 bases, leaving 16 bases between the germline ends. The DNA of the CDR3 is TGTGCCATCAGTCCTATGCCAGGGGTCGACACTGAAGCTTTCTTT. This gives the protein CAISPMPGVDTEAFF.

The table lists this clone with a few counts. The chain is built from TRBV18 and TRBJ1-2, with TRBD1 matching over 8 bases. CDR1 KGHSH and CDR2 LQKENI come from the germline V gene. Trimming removed 1 base from V and 2 bases from J; junction bases left unmatched: 0. The CDR3 is 14 amino acids. CDR3 protein: CASSPRTGNYGYTF. CDR3 in DNA: TGTGCCAGCTCACCACGGACAGGGAACTATGGCTACACCTTC. Filled out from reference TRBV18 and TRBJ1-2, the complete variable domain reads NAGVMQNPRHLVRRRGQEARLRCSPMKGHSHVYWYRQLPEEGLKFMVYLQKENIIDESGMPKERFSAEFPKEGPSILRIQQVVRGDSAAYFCASSPRTGNYGYTFGSGTRLTVV.

The chain is built from TRBV30 and TRBJ1-1; tentative D call: TRBD1 (6 bases). The CDR3 sequence is 13 residues long. Trimming took off 2 bases at V and 4 bases at J, with 11 bases between the two ends. Germline V CDR1 and CDR2: GTSNPN, SVGIG (reference sequence). The DNA of the CDR3 is TGTGCCTGGAGTATAACAGGGACCACTGAAGCTTTCTTT. As protein: CAWSITGTTEAFF.

The rearrangement joins TRBV7-2 to TRBJ1-5, with TRBD1 as a possible D gene (5 bases). Germline V gene sequence: CDR1 SGHTA, CDR2 FQGNSA. The germline V and J ends were trimmed by 5 bases and 5 bases, with 10 bases remaining between them. CDR3 length: 13 residues. CDR3 nucleotide sequence: TGTGCCAGCAGCGCAGCCAGGGATCAGCCCCAGCATTTT. It yields the protein CASSAARDQPQHF.

This clone has ten or more counts. The chain couples TRBV6-2 or TRBV6-3 to TRBJ1-5, with D hard to call. Germline values: CDR1 MNHEY, CDR2 SVGEGT. Trimming cost V 0 bases and J 2 bases, with 17 bases left between them. This CDR3 is built from 18 residues. The CDR3 spells CASSYSRERFNRNQPQHF. The CDR3 DNA is TGTGCCAGCAGTTACTCACGGGAGAGGTTCAATCGCAATCAGCCCCAGCATTTT.

This chain joins TRBV29-1 and TRBJ2-3, with TRBD1 matching over 7 bases. This CDR3 has 13 amino acids. Germline CDR1 reads SQVTM; CDR2 reads ANQGSEA. V shed 7 bases, J shed 6 bases, and the junction held 10 bases outside the gene matches. CDR3 loop: CSAEGAAADTQYF. CDR3 in DNA: TGCAGCGCCGAGGGGGCGGCGGCGGATACGCAGTATTTT.

A few counts support this clone. V and J are TRBV2 and TRBJ2-3; D not resolved. Germline-derived CDR1 and CDR2 are SNHLY and FYNNEI. Trimming took off 7 bases at V and 1 base at J, with 12 bases between the two ends. This CDR3 spans 14 amino acids. The CDR3 loop is CASKPVVGTDTQYF. For the CDR3, the DNA is TGTGCCAGCAAGCCGGTCGTCGGCACAGATACGCAGTATTTT.